The 16 T cell receptor beta chains given below trace back to one sample, sequenced in a study of T cell responses to AZD1222 COVID-19 vaccine. The protocol was immunoSEQ multiplex PCR, while the TCRdb copy is restricted to in-frame clones and leaves out a portion. Here the sample spans about 56,000 clones, about 88% being singletons. Sequenced here: peripheral blood, sampled 28 days after the second AZD1222 dose. The receptors were sampled from an adult who received the AZD1222 COVID-19 vaccine.

This clone was seen more than once but under ten times. The genes are TRBV12-3 or TRBV12-4 and TRBJ1-1; D is unclear. The CDR3 runs to 13 residues. V dropped 1 base and J dropped 7 bases, with 10 bases sitting between them. CDR3 in DNA: TGTGCCAGCAGTTTAGTTATCCAGGTTGAAGCTTTCTTT. Translating gives CASSLVIQVEAFF.

This chain connects TRBV5-1 to TRBJ2-3; the match to TRBD2 covers 11 bases. The V segment lost 3 bases and the J segment 1 base; nucleotides outside the gene matches: 4. CDR3 length: 16 residues. CDR1 SGHRS and CDR2 YFSETQ come from the germline V gene. The CDR3 here is CASSSGTSGRTDTQYF. The CDR3 DNA follows: TGCGCCAGCAGCTCCGGGACTAGCGGACGCACAGATACGCAGTATTTT.

A single count supports this clone. The chain employs TRBV2 and TRBJ2-2; D is unclear. Germline loops: CDR1 SNHLY, CDR2 FYNNEI. Trimming pared 7 bases from V and 3 bases from J, leaving 6 bases between. The CDR3 length is 12 residues. The CDR3 nucleotides are TGTGCCAGCACGGTCCACACCGGGGAGCTGTTTTTT. Encoded protein: CASTVHTGELFF.

The rearrangement joins TRBV28 to TRBJ2-7, with unresolved D. Trimming pared 6 bases from V and 6 bases from J, leaving 18 bases between. The CDR3 sequence is 14 residues long. Germline V gives CDR1 MDHEN, CDR2 SYDVKM. The chain's CDR3 is CASSLGPHPGEQYF. For the CDR3, the DNA is TGTGCCAGCAGCCTGGGCCCTCATCCAGGCGAGCAGTACTTC.

The rearrangement uses TRBV7-9 and TRBJ2-7; 11 bases agree with TRBD2. The J segment lost 2 bases and the V segment lost 4 bases, leaving 7 bases of the junction unmatched. CDR3 length equals 16 residues. CDR1 is SEHNR and CDR2 is FQNEAQ in the germline V gene (reference sequence). The CDR3 DNA reads TGTGCCAGCAGCTCCACTAGCGGGGGCCGTACCTACGAGCAGTACTTC. This codes for CASSSTSGGRTYEQYF. Using reference TRBV7-9 and TRBJ2-7 for the parts outside the CDR3, the full variable domain is DTGVSQNPRHKITKRGQNVTFRCDPISEHNRLYWYRQTLGQGPEFLTYFQNEAQLEKSRLLSDRFSAERPKGSFSTLEIQRTEQGDSAMYLCASSSTSGGRTYEQYFGPGTRLTVT.

V is TRBV9 and J is TRBJ1-4, with TRBD1 matching over 7 bases. CDR3 size: 14 residues. Germline V CDR1 and CDR2: SGDLS, YYNGEE. Trimming took 3 bases from V and 8 from J; bases not matched to a gene: 7. The CDR3 protein is CASSDRQGGEKLFF. The CDR3 DNA reads TGTGCCAGCAGCGACCGACAGGGCGGGGAAAAACTGTTTTTT. Full variable domain (outside the CDR3, taken from reference TRBV9 and TRBJ1-4): DSGVTQTPKHLITATGQRVTLRCSPRSGDLSVYWYQQSLDQGLQFLIQYYNGEERAKGNILERFSAQQFPDLHSELNLSSLELGDSALYFCASSDRQGGEKLFFGSGTQLSVL.

V and J are TRBV27 and TRBJ1-1; D may be TRBD1 (5 bases). The CDR3 extends over 14 amino acids. The V gene lost 3 bases and the J gene lost 1 base, with 9 bases spanning the gap. Germline CDR1 is MNHEY and CDR2 is SMNVEV (reference sequence). This chain's CDR3 is CASSFGTRNTEAFF. The CDR3 DNA reads TGTGCCAGCAGTTTCGGGACCAGGAACACTGAAGCTTTCTTT.

This chain links TRBV7-2 with TRBJ1-6; D unresolved. The ends were cut back, 3 bases at V and 11 bases at J, with 14 bases in the middle. The germline gives CDR1 SGHTA, CDR2 FQGNSA. The CDR3 spans 14 residues. The CDR3 sequence is CASSLAGFGAPLHF. DNA of the CDR3: TGTGCCAGCAGCTTGGCAGGATTCGGGGCACCCCTCCACTTT.

V and J are TRBV7-9 and TRBJ2-2; no firm D call. Trimming removed 7 bases from V and 5 bases from J, with 14 bases in between. Germline CDR1 and CDR2: SEHNR and FQNEAQ (reference sequence). This CDR3 is built from 14 residues. This CDR3 reads CASIELTETGELFF. The CDR3 DNA is TGTGCCAGCATAGAGTTAACAGAAACCGGGGAGCTGTTTTTT.

The V gene is TRBV12-3 or TRBV12-4, the J gene TRBJ1-1, with D perhaps TRBD1 (5 bases). Trimming took 5 bases from V and 3 from J, leaving 10 bases between them. This CDR3 is built from 13 residues. CDR3 nucleotide sequence: TGTGCCAGCAGTCCGACAGTGGACACTGAAGCTTTCTTT. It codes for CASSPTVDTEAFF.

This clone has just one count. V usage is TRBV28 and J usage is TRBJ1-2; D is ambiguous. Germline CDR1 is MDHEN and CDR2 is SYDVKM. V was shortened by 5 bases and J by 4 bases, with 11 bases between the two germline ends. CDR3 length equals 13 residues. The CDR3 DNA reads as TGTGCCAGCAGTCCAACTTATTCCTATGGCTACACCTTC. Translated: CASSPTYSYGYTF.

The chain couples TRBV30 to TRBJ1-2, with a weak D call TRBD1 (5 bases). CDR1 is GTSNPN, CDR2 SVGIG, per germline (reference sequence). Trimming left V 3 bases short and J 8 bases short, with 13 bases between. The CDR3 runs to 12 residues. CDR3 bases: TGTGCCTGGAGCGGAGGGGCGCGCGGCTACACCTTC. This codes for CAWSGGARGYTF.

The chain has TRBV19 and TRBJ1-5; D is ambiguous. Deletions cut 5 bases from V and 0 bases from J, with 11 bases between. There are 15 residues in the CDR3. Germline-derived CDR1 and CDR2 are LNHDA and SQIVND (reference sequence). The CDR3: CASSLEVASNQPQHF. CDR3 sequence (DNA): TGTGCCAGTAGTCTGGAAGTAGCTAGCAATCAGCCCCAGCATTTT.

This chain joins TRBV6-2 or TRBV6-3 and TRBJ1-1; the D is unclear. This CDR3 is 14 amino acids long. V dropped 1 base and J dropped 3 bases, with 9 bases sitting between them. Per the germline V gene, CDR1 is MNHEY and CDR2 is SVGEGT. The CDR3 protein is CASSYLREDTEAFF. CDR3 nucleotides: TGTGCCAGCAGTTACTTACGGGAGGACACTGAAGCTTTCTTT.

This sequence joins TRBV21-1 and TRBJ2-1. TRBV21-1 is an annotated pseudogene. CDR3 length equals 15 residues. The CDR3 coding sequence is TGTGCCAGCAGCAAACGGGAACAGGCGGTGCTTGAGCAGTTCTTC. Translated, it gives CASSKREQAVLEQFF.

The chain links TRBV5-1 to TRBJ2-2; D possibly corresponds to TRBD2 (6 bases). This CDR3 spans 15 amino acids. Per the germline V gene, CDR1 is SGHRS and CDR2 is YFSETQ. V lost 9 bases and J lost 1, with 16 bases in between. CDR3 coding DNA: TGCGCCACGATGAAAGGGGACTTGAACACCGGGGAGCTGTTTTTT. Protein sequence: CATMKGDLNTGELFF.